This is a list of T cell receptor beta chains from one sample in a study of early T cells in non-severe SARS-CoV-2 infection. MiXCR, applied by TCRdb to the 5' RACE reads, yields one record per CDR3 protein. This sample has around 62,000 distinct CDR3 sequences; over 4.5% occur once, and the top ten carry around 4.9%. The sequenced sample consisted of whole blood. The receptor set was obtained from an adult who was a healthcare worker with PCR-confirmed SARS-CoV-2 infection or an uninfected control (not recorded which). Each CDR3 is given with its conserved first and last residue. D genes are given only for firm matches. Clone sizes are given selectively: once, few, many, or a class where the clone is expanded.

v_gene	j_gene	abundance	d_gene	CDR3nt	CDR3aa
TRBV4-3	TRBJ2-7	many	-	TGCGCCAGCAGCCCAGGGGCGGTTCTCGGGTACGAGCAGTACTTC	CASSPGAVLGYEQYF
TRBV7-9	TRBJ1-1	many	-	TGTGCCAGCAGCTTGGAATACGTGAGGAACACTGAAGCTTTCTTT	CASSLEYVRNTEAFF
TRBV18	TRBJ2-7	many	TRBD2	TGTGCCAGCTCATCCGGGACTAGCGGGAGGCCCTCGCGCGAGCAGTACTTC	CASSSGTSGRPSREQYF
TRBV20-1	TRBJ2-7	-	-	TGCAGTGCTAGTAATGGCAGGGAGGATGACGAGCAGTACTTC	CSASNGREDDEQYF
TRBV5-6	TRBJ2-1	many	-	TGTGCCAGCAATAAGCTGAACTCCTACAATGAGCAGTTCTTC	CASNKLNSYNEQFF
TRBV20-1	TRBJ1-2	many	-	TGCAGTGCTAGAGATACGGGAGGGAACTATGGCTACACCTTC	CSARDTGGNYGYTF
TRBV13	TRBJ2-2	few	-	TGTGCCAGCAGCTCCCAGGGGACACACCTCGCGAACACCGGGGAGCTGTTTTTT	CASSSQGTHLANTGELFF
TRBV27	TRBJ1-2	few	-	TGTGCCAGCAGGAAACAGGGCTATGGCTACACCTTC	CASRKQGYGYTF
TRBV3-1	TRBJ2-2	few	TRBD2	TGTGCCAGCAGCCAAGAGCCCCTTAGCGGGGCCACCGGGGAGCTGTTTTTT	CASSQEPLSGATGELFF
TRBV18	TRBJ2-7	-	TRBD2	TGTGCCAGCTCACTCCAGAGGACTAGCGAATACGAGCAGTACTTC	CASSLQRTSEYEQYF
TRBV5-1	TRBJ2-7	many	TRBD2	TGCGCCAGCAGCTCACGGCCACTAGCGGGGACCTACGAGCAGTACTTC	CASSSRPLAGTYEQYF
TRBV7-9	TRBJ1-1	few	TRBD1	TGTGCCAGCAGCCCTCGGACAGGGCTGGCCACTGAAGCTTTCTTT	CASSPRTGLATEAFF
TRBV19	TRBJ1-2	-	TRBD1	TGTGCCAGTAGTATAGCCCCAGGGGGCGGCTATGGCTACACCTTC	CASSIAPGGGYGYTF
TRBV13	TRBJ1-5	many	-	TGTGCCAGCAGCTTAGGAGGGGAAGGTCCTCAGCCCCAGCATTTT	CASSLGGEGPQPQHF
TRBV5-1	TRBJ1-3	-	-	TGCGCCAGCAGCTTGTCACCAATTGGATTCGGTTCTGGAAACACCATATATTTT	CASSLSPIGFGSGNTIYF
TRBV6-1	TRBJ1-1	few	TRBD1	TGTGCCAGCAGTGCTTGGACAGGGGCGGGGAACACTGAAGCTTTCTTT	CASSAWTGAGNTEAFF
TRBV20-1	TRBJ1-3	medium-sized	-	TGCAGTGCTAGCTACGAGGCTGGAAACACCATATATTTT	CSASYEAGNTIYF
TRBV28	TRBJ1-2	-	-	TGTGTCAGCAGAGAACCCGGGTTTGGCTACACCTTC	CVSREPGFGYTF
TRBV5-6	TRBJ1-6	many	TRBD1	TGTGCCAGCAGCTTGGGGACAGGGGTCCTAAATTCACCCCTCCACTTT	CASSLGTGVLNSPLHF
TRBV20-1	TRBJ2-7	many	TRBD1	TGCAGTGCTAGAGATCCGGGACAGACCTACGAGCAGTACTTC	CSARDPGQTYEQYF
TRBV29-1	TRBJ1-1	-	-	TGCAGCGTTCGGGGGTTTGGCACTGAAGCTTTCTTT	CSVRGFGTEAFF
TRBV7-2	TRBJ2-7	-	-	TGTGCCAGCAGCAACGTGATCGAGCAGTACTTC	CASSNVIEQYF
TRBV3-1	TRBJ1-2	many	TRBD1	TGTGCCAGCAGCCAAATCGGACAGGGGGGCTATGGCTACACCTTC	CASSQIGQGGYGYTF
TRBV18	TRBJ2-1	many	TRBD1	TGTGCCAGCTCACGACCACCGGGACAGGGGTACAATGAGCAGTTCTTC	CASSRPPGQGYNEQFF
TRBV20-1	TRBJ2-2	many	TRBD2	TGCAGTGCTTCACCGGGACTAGCGGGAGACACCGGGGAGCTGTTTTTT	CSASPGLAGDTGELFF
TRBV4-2	TRBJ2-5	many	TRBD2	TGTGCCAGCAGCCAGGCCGGGACTAGCGGCCAAGAGACCCAGTACTTC	CASSQAGTSGQETQYF
TRBV29-1	TRBJ2-3	many	TRBD2	TGCAGCGCTCAAGCGGGGGACGGCGCAGATACGCAGTATTTT	CSAQAGDGADTQYF
TRBV19	TRBJ2-1	many	TRBD2	TGTGCCAGTAGGCGACTAGCGGGGGGGCACAATGAGCAGTTCTTC	CASRRLAGGHNEQFF
TRBV12-3/TRBV12-4	TRBJ1-2	many	TRBD1	TGTGCCAGCAGTCAGGACAGGGAGGGTGGCTACACCTTC	CASSQDREGGYTF
TRBV7-3	TRBJ2-3	few	TRBD2	TGTGCCAGCAGCGAGGGGCTAGCGGGAGATACGCAGTATTTT	CASSEGLAGDTQYF
TRBV23-1	TRBJ2-2	-	-	-	CASSQFLTPPGSCFF
TRBV12-3/TRBV12-4	TRBJ2-7	-	-	TGTGCCAGCAGTTTAGATGCGGGGTCGATTTACGAGCAGTACTTC	CASSLDAGSIYEQYF
TRBV5-6	TRBJ2-7	medium-sized	-	TGTGCCAGCAGCTTGGAATCGGGGGTCGAGCAGTACTTC	CASSLESGVEQYF
TRBV7-9	TRBJ2-1	-	TRBD2	TGTGCCAGCAGCTTCCCCTTGGCGGGGGACCACTACAATGAGCAGTTCTTC	CASSFPLAGDHYNEQFF
TRBV7-2	TRBJ2-7	many	-	TGTGCCAGCAGCGTTCTAATGGCAGGGCGCGAGCAGTACTTC	CASSVLMAGREQYF
TRBV3-1	TRBJ2-7	-	TRBD2	TGTGCCAGCAGCTTAGCGGGGGCCATATCCGAGCAGTACTTC	CASSLAGAISEQYF
TRBV20-1	TRBJ1-1	many	-	TGCAGTGCTAGAACCGGGACGGGGAACACTGAAGCTTTCTTT	CSARTGTGNTEAFF
TRBV6-6	TRBJ1-1	many	-	TGTGCCAGCAGTTCCCCGGGGGGGTATGAAGCTTTCTTT	CASSSPGGYEAFF
TRBV14	TRBJ1-4	few	TRBD1	TGTGCCAGCAGCCAACACCGACAGGGGGCTCGCGAAAAACTGTTTTTT	CASSQHRQGAREKLFF
TRBV6-2/TRBV6-3	TRBJ2-1	many	TRBD2	TGTGCCAGCAGCCGGGGACTAGCGGGAGAGCAGTTCTTC	CASSRGLAGEQFF
TRBV5-4	TRBJ2-3	-	TRBD2	TGTGCCAGCAGCTTGGAGGCGGGAGGGCCTTTGAAGCAGTATTTT	CASSLEAGGPLKQYF
TRBV20-1	TRBJ1-2	many	-	TGCAGTGCTAGAGATACACAGGTTCTTAACTATGGCTACACCTTC	CSARDTQVLNYGYTF
TRBV29-1	TRBJ2-7	many	-	TGCAGCGCTCGTCCCGGGACGGTGGGGTACGAGCAGTACTTC	CSARPGTVGYEQYF
TRBV10-3	TRBJ2-2	many	-	TGTGCCATCAGTGTGACGATCAACACCGGGGAGCTGTTTTTT	CAISVTINTGELFF
TRBV5-1	TRBJ1-1	many	TRBD1	TGCGCCAGCAGCACCGGACAGGGGGCTCCTAACACTGAAGCTTTCTTT	CASSTGQGAPNTEAFF
TRBV7-9	TRBJ2-2	many	TRBD2	TGTGCCAGCCAGCGGGAAAGAAACACCGGGGAGCTGTTTTTT	CASQRERNTGELFF
TRBV24-1	TRBJ2-5	few	TRBD2	TGTGCCACCAGTGATTTGACTAGCGGGAGCCAAGAGACCCAGTACTTC	CATSDLTSGSQETQYF
TRBV18	TRBJ2-7	many	-	TGTGCCAGCTCTCCCTCCCGTGGGCAGGGGAGTGACGAGCAGTACTTC	CASSPSRGQGSDEQYF
TRBV7-8	TRBJ2-3	many	-	TGTGCCAGCAGCCCCCTCAGGGCGGTGAGCACAGATACGCAGTATTTT	CASSPLRAVSTDTQYF
TRBV4-2	TRBJ1-6	many	-	TGTGCCAGCAGCCAAGTCGCCCGTACAGGGTGGGGATCACCCCTCCACTTT	CASSQVARTGWGSPLHF
TRBV6-1	TRBJ1-5	-	-	TGTGCCAGCAGTGTCGAGGGCGCGAAATTGCCCCAGCATTTT	CASSVEGAKLPQHF
TRBV20-1	TRBJ1-6	-	-	TGCAGTGCTACAAGTGGGAGAGGGGGATTGGCAGATAATTCACCCCTCCACTTT	CSATSGRGGLADNSPLHF
TRBV7-2	TRBJ2-3	many	-	TGTGCCAGCAGCCGATCCGGGACTAGCACAGATACGCAGTATTTT	CASSRSGTSTDTQYF
TRBV20-1	TRBJ2-2	-	TRBD2	TGCAGTGCTCAGACTAGCGGGGGCACCGGGGAGCTGTTTTTT	CSAQTSGGTGELFF
TRBV7-9	TRBJ2-1	many	-	TGTGCCAGCACCCGGGACGCAATCCCCCATGAGCAGTTCTTC	CASTRDAIPHEQFF
TRBV6-1	TRBJ2-7	-	-	TGTGCCAGCACCAGGTCCTACGAGCAGTACTTC	CASTRSYEQYF
TRBV27	TRBJ2-7	many	TRBD1	TGTGCCAGCAGTTTCTCACAGGGGCCCTACGAGCAGTACTTC	CASSFSQGPYEQYF
TRBV5-1	TRBJ2-1	many	-	TGCGCCAGCAGCTTGGACGGCGACAATGAGCAGTTCTTC	CASSLDGDNEQFF
TRBV27	TRBJ1-2	few	TRBD1	TGTGCCAGCAGTTTATCCCCTACAGGGGGCAGTGGCTATGGCTACACCTTC	CASSLSPTGGSGYGYTF
TRBV7-3	TRBJ1-6	many	-	TGTGCCAGCAGCTTAACGTCCGGTGGGGGTTCACCCCTCCACTTT	CASSLTSGGGSPLHF